These 31 T cell receptor beta chains were all obtained from the same sample, sequenced in a study of cytomegalovirus exposure and HLA in healthy donors. PCR was performed using 60 Vbeta and 13 Jbeta primers. TCRdb's copy holds only in-frame clones and misses some; the assay was immunoSEQ multiplex PCR. The profile covers about 92,000 clones, with more than 60% appearing a single time and under 8% taken by the ten largest. Sequenced: PBMCs. Source of these receptors: a man aged 50-60 years in good health and CMV-seropositive.

The chain combines TRBV19 with TRBJ1-1; perhaps TRBD1 as D (6 bases). CDR1 and CDR2 (germline): LNHDA, SQIVND (reference sequence). Trimming removed 9 bases at V and 0 bases at J, with 11 bases between. The CDR3 is 13 amino acids. As DNA, the CDR3 is TGTGCCAGCTCTGGACAGATGAACACTGAAGCTTTCTTT. This codes for CASSGQMNTEAFF.

This clone occurred once. The chain uses TRBV28 and TRBJ2-5; 11 positions agree with TRBD2. Germline lookup yields CDR1 MDHEN and CDR2 SYDVKM. This CDR3 contains 13 residues. V was pared by 8 bases and J by 2 bases, with 1 base of the junction left unmatched. The CDR3 here is CASVAGGQETQYF. The CDR3 region has the DNA TGTGCCAGCGTAGCGGGGGGGCAAGAGACCCAGTACTTC. The full variable domain, its missing parts supplied by reference TRBV28 and TRBJ2-5, is DVKVTQSSRYLVKRTGEKVFLECVQDMDHENMFWYRQDPGLGLRLIYFSYDVKMKEKGDIPEGYSVSREKKERFSLILESASTNQTSMYLCASVAGGQETQYFGPGTRLLVL.

Details on this clone: At one end, the junction sequence differs from germline, possibly due to a read error. At the DNA level, this CDR3 is encoded by other sequences in the same sample as well. The gene calls are TRBV29-1 and TRBJ2-7, with D perhaps matching TRBD2 (7 bases). CDR1 and CDR2 from the germline V gene are SQVTM and ANQGSEA. The length of the CDR3 is 12 residues. CDR3: CSGTRGGYEQYF. Written as DNA, the CDR3 is TGCAGCGGAACTAGGGGGGGTTACGAACAGTACTTC.

CDR3 nucleotide sequence: TGTGCCATCAGTGAGTCGGAGGGTAGCTTGGGGGGCATTCAGTACTTC. Translated, it gives CAISESEGSLGGIQYF. The V call is TRBV10-3, the J call TRBJ2-4; D is possibly TRBD2 (6 bases). This CDR3 comprises 16 residues. CDR1 and CDR2 from the germline V gene are ENHRY and SYGVKD. Trimming left V 0 bases short and J 9 bases short, with 18 bases between.

V and J are TRBV7-2 and TRBJ2-5; 12 bases align to TRBD2. The DNA end is more similar to TRBJ2-7, so the J call may be wrong. Germline loops: CDR1 SGHTA, CDR2 FQGNSA. The CDR3 loop spans 16 amino acids. The CDR3 nucleotides are TGTGCCAGCAGCTGGACTAGCGGGGATGTCTCCTACGAGCAGTACTTC. Amino acids: CASSWTSGDVSYEQYF.

The CDR3 DNA reads as TGTGCCAGCAGCGTAGAGGCAGACTACTACGAGCAGTACTTC. This translates into CASSVEADYYEQYF. The chain employs TRBV9 and TRBJ2-7; D perhaps matches TRBD2 (5 bases). Trimming shortened V by 0 bases and J by 3 bases, and 10 bases separated the two germline ends. The CDR3 is 14 amino acids. Per germline, CDR1 SGDLS and CDR2 YYNGEE. The full variable domain, rest sourced from reference TRBV9 and TRBJ2-7, is DSGVTQTPKHLITATGQRVTLRCSPRSGDLSVYWYQQSLDQGLQFLIQYYNGEERAKGNILERFSAQQFPDLHSELNLSSLELGDSALYFCASSVEADYYEQYFGPGTRLTVT.

This chain connects TRBV7-8 to TRBJ2-7, with 7 positions matching TRBD2. The V gene's germline CDR1 is SGHVS and CDR2 FQNEAQ. After removal of 3 bases from V and 0 bases from J, the junction contained 2 bases not matched to a gene. This CDR3 has 14 residues. The CDR3, as DNA: TGTGCCAGCAGCTTGACGGGGGGCTCCTACGAGCAGTACTTC. Translating gives CASSLTGGSYEQYF.

This chain links TRBV27 with TRBJ2-3, with 12 bases that match TRBD1. Trimming removed 3 bases from V and 5 bases from J; junction bases left unmatched: 9. The V gene's germline CDR1 is MNHEY and CDR2 SMNVEV (reference sequence). The CDR3 has 17 residues. CDR3: CASSFFPGQGARDTQYF. DNA for the CDR3: TGTGCCAGCAGTTTTTTCCCGGGACAGGGGGCAAGAGATACGCAGTATTTT.

This clone was found a few times. V usage is TRBV4-3 and J usage is TRBJ1-4, with 9 bases aligning to TRBD1. The germline gives CDR1 LGHNA, CDR2 YSLEER. The CDR3 covers 15 residues. V dropped 4 bases and J dropped 6; count of bases not matched to a gene: 6. CDR3 nucleotides: TGCGCCAGCAGCCCCCGGGACAGGGTGGATGAAAAACTGTTTTTT. Its protein product is CASSPRDRVDEKLFF.

This sequence joins TRBV5-1 and TRBJ2-1, with D unresolved. Deletions cut 0 bases from V and 4 bases from J, with 8 bases between. CDR1 and CDR2 (germline): SGHRS, YFSETQ. The CDR3 loop spans 14 amino acids. Written as DNA, the CDR3 is TGCGCCAGCAGCTTGGTCGACATTTACAATGAGCAGTTCTTC. It is translated as CASSLVDIYNEQFF.

The chain uses TRBV7-9 and TRBJ2-5; no definite D call. The J call may be in error: the DNA end matches TRBJ2-7 better. Germline CDR1 and CDR2: SEHNR and FQNEAQ (reference sequence). The CDR3 covers 13 residues. In nucleotides, the CDR3 is TGTGCCAGCAGCTTATTCGGGTCCTACGAGCAGTACTTC. Protein sequence: CASSLFGSYEQYF.

This sequence joins TRBV28 and TRBJ2-5; D remains ambiguous. The germline V and J ends were trimmed by 6 bases and 0 bases, with 17 bases remaining between them. Looked up from germline, CDR1 is MDHEN and CDR2 is SYDVKM. This CDR3 comprises 16 residues. This CDR3 reads CASRGDTTLYQETQYF. CDR3 sequence (DNA): TGTGCCAGCAGGGGCGACACGACCCTGTACCAAGAGACCCAGTACTTC. The whole variable domain, remainder taken from reference TRBV28 and TRBJ2-5, is DVKVTQSSRYLVKRTGEKVFLECVQDMDHENMFWYRQDPGLGLRLIYFSYDVKMKEKGDIPEGYSVSREKKERFSLILESASTNQTSMYLCASRGDTTLYQETQYFGPGTRLLVL.

The chain combines TRBV5-1 with TRBJ2-3, with 13 bases matching TRBD2. With V trimmed by 6 bases and J by 5 bases, 6 bases remained unmatched. Germline-derived CDR1 and CDR2 are SGHRS and YFSETQ. The CDR3 spans 15 residues. CDR3 in amino acids: CASTPGTSGEDTQYF. The CDR3 nucleotides read TGCGCCAGCACCCCCGGGACTAGCGGGGAAGATACGCAGTATTTT.

The chain has TRBV9 and TRBJ1-6; no firm D call. The CDR3 covers 14 residues. Germline-derived CDR1 and CDR2 are SGDLS and YYNGEE. V was pared by 0 bases and J by 7 bases, with 8 bases between. The CDR3 is CASSVATGNSPLHF. CDR3 DNA: TGTGCCAGCAGCGTAGCTACGGGGAATTCACCCCTCCACTTT. Based on the CDR3 plus reference TRBV9 and TRBJ1-6, the full variable domain is DSGVTQTPKHLITATGQRVTLRCSPRSGDLSVYWYQQSLDQGLQFLIQYYNGEERAKGNILERFSAQQFPDLHSELNLSSLELGDSALYFCASSVATGNSPLHFGNGTRLTVT.

The genes are TRBV5-6 and TRBJ1-3; D is perhaps TRBD1 (6 bases). The V gene's germline CDR1 is SGHDT and CDR2 YYEEEE. CDR3 length: 15 residues. Trimming took 7 bases from V and 2 from J, leaving 16 bases between them. The CDR3 is CASGLRGLPGNTIYF. The CDR3 DNA is TGTGCCAGCGGCCTCAGGGGATTGCCTGGAAACACCATATATTTT. Full variable domain (remainder filled in from reference TRBV5-6 and TRBJ1-3): DAGVTQSPTHLIKTRGQQVTLRCSPKSGHDTVSWYQQALGQGPQFIFQYYEEEERQRGNFPDRFSGHQFPNYSSELNVNALLLGDSALYLCASGLRGLPGNTIYFGEGSWLTVV.

This chain uses TRBV2 with TRBJ1-4; D call uncertain. CDR1 is SNHLY and CDR2 is FYNNEI in the germline V gene. The germline V and J ends were trimmed by 3 bases and 8 bases, with 13 bases remaining between them. The CDR3 length is 14 residues. The CDR3 sequence: CASSEWRDREKLFF. Written as DNA, the CDR3 is TGTGCCAGCAGTGAGTGGAGGGATCGCGAAAAACTGTTTTTT.

J is TRBJ1-2 and V is TRBV6-1, with D possibly matching TRBD1 (6 bases). This CDR3 has 14 amino acids. Trimming removed 3 bases from V and 2 bases from J, with 10 bases in between. Germline loops: CDR1 MNHNS, CDR2 SASEGT. In DNA form, the CDR3 reads TGTGCCAGCAGTGACAGGGGCCTGAACTATGGCTACACCTTC. Protein product: CASSDRGLNYGYTF.

This rearrangement joins TRBV30 to TRBJ1-1; D not certain. Germline CDR1 and CDR2: GTSNPN and SVGIG (reference sequence). V was cut by 3 bases and J by 7 bases, with 6 bases left in between. This CDR3 has 10 residues. The CDR3 DNA sequence: TGTGCCTGGAGGGGAGTTGAAGCTTTCTTT. Amino acid sequence: CAWRGVEAFF.

V usage is TRBV5-1 and J usage is TRBJ1-4; 7 positions agree with TRBD1. V dropped 4 bases and J dropped 7; count of bases not matched to a gene: 10. CDR3 length equals 15 residues. Germline V CDR1 and CDR2: SGHRS, YFSETQ. This CDR3 reads CASSPETGNTEKLFF. The CDR3 region has the DNA TGCGCCAGCAGCCCGGAGACAGGGAACACTGAAAAACTGTTTTTT.

This clone was observed a single time. The genes are TRBV19 and TRBJ1-3, with TRBD1 as a possible D gene (6 bases). The ends were cut back, 6 bases at V and 0 bases at J, with 12 bases in the middle. CDR3 length: 15 amino acids. Germline values: CDR1 LNHDA, CDR2 SQIVND (reference sequence). CDR3 nucleotides: TGTGCCAGTAGGAGAGGGGGGGTCTCTGGAAACACCATATATTTT. Protein sequence: CASRRGGVSGNTIYF.

The V and J genes are TRBV13 and TRBJ1-2, with no clear D. CDR3 length: 13 residues. V shed 5 bases and J shed 3 bases, with 10 bases lying between them. CDR1 and CDR2 (germline): PRHDT, FYEKMQ (reference sequence). CDR3 amino acids: CASSPRGDYGYTF. The CDR3 nucleotides read TGTGCCAGCAGCCCCCGGGGTGACTATGGCTACACCTTC.

The V gene is TRBV4-3, the J gene TRBJ2-7, with D tentatively TRBD1 (6 bases). This CDR3 spans 16 amino acids. Trimming left V 1 base short and J 0 bases short, with 13 bases between. Germline CDR1 and CDR2: LGHNA and YSLEER. CDR3 sequence (DNA): TGCGCCAGCAGCCAAGTATGGCAGGGGAGCTCCTACGAGCAGTACTTC. This encodes CASSQVWQGSSYEQYF.

CDR3 residues: CASSLAGTVPSTDTQYF. The CDR3, as DNA: TGCGCCAGCAGCTTGGCGGGGACAGTTCCTAGCACAGATACGCAGTATTTT. V gene TRBV5-1 combines with J gene TRBJ2-3; 7 bases map to TRBD1. The CDR3 totals 17 residues. The junction had 7 bases not matched to a gene; V was cut back by 0 bases and J by 0 bases. The germline gives CDR1 SGHRS, CDR2 YFSETQ.

The V call is TRBV28, the J call TRBJ1-6; 7 bases line up with TRBD1. Losses at the gene ends were 10 bases for V and 7 bases for J; bases not matched to a gene: 25. Germline V gene data show CDR1 as MDHEN and CDR2 as SYDVKM. The CDR3 is 19 residues long. CDR3 coding DNA: TGTGCCACGCACCCGGGACAGACCCTATCCCTTGCGTTCAATTCACCCCTCCACTTT. This encodes CATHPGQTLSLAFNSPLHF.

This sequence joins TRBV9 and TRBJ2-4, with 7 bases lining up with TRBD1. CDR3 length: 14 residues. Germline loops: CDR1 SGDLS, CDR2 YYNGEE. Germline trimming cut 0 bases from V and 5 bases from J; bases unmatched to any gene: 2. The CDR3 DNA is TGTGCCAGCAGCGTAGGAGGGGGCCAAAACATTCAGTACTTC. Amino acid sequence: CASSVGGGQNIQYF.

This clone was seen a handful of times. The V gene is TRBV27, the J gene TRBJ1-4; D is possibly TRBD1 (5 bases). The CDR3 runs 14 residues. Germline CDR1 reads MNHEY; CDR2 reads SMNVEV (reference sequence). Deletions cut 3 bases from V and 10 bases from J, with 15 bases between. The CDR3 region has the DNA TGTGCCAGCAGTTTCACCGACAGATTAGGAAAACTGTTTTTT. Its protein product is CASSFTDRLGKLFF.

The chain employs TRBV5-4 and TRBJ2-5; a possible D gene is TRBD2 (7 bases). The end of the DNA fits TRBJ2-7 better, so the J call may be wrong. This CDR3 spans 15 amino acids. The germline V gene encodes CDR1 SGHNT and CDR2 YYREEE (reference sequence). The CDR3 sequence: CASSGRDTLSYEQYF. In DNA form, the CDR3 reads TGTGCCAGCAGCGGGAGGGACACCCTCTCCTACGAGCAGTACTTC.

This chain uses TRBV21-1 with TRBJ2-7; TRBD1 is the table's D call and was not checked against the DNA. TRBV21-1 is a recognized pseudogene. CDR3 length: 18 amino acids. In DNA form, the CDR3 reads TGTGCCAGCAGCAAAGTAATTTCCTGGACAGGGGACTACTACGAGCAGTACTTC. Translated, it gives CASSKVISWTGDYYEQYF.

In its sample, this clone was seen a few times. This chain uses TRBV28 with TRBJ2-7, with TRBD1 as a possible D gene (6 bases). CDR1 MDHEN and CDR2 SYDVKM come from the germline V gene. This CDR3 is built from 15 residues. Trimming removed 2 bases from V and 0 bases from J, with 11 bases in between. The CDR3 DNA reads TGTGCCAGCAGTTTAACAGGGCCAAGCTCCTACGAGCAGTACTTC. This codes for CASSLTGPSSYEQYF.

This chain joins TRBV5-1 and TRBJ1-2, with TRBD1 matching 11 bases. CDR1 SGHRS and CDR2 YFSETQ come from the germline V gene. The CDR3 consists of 14 residues. Trimming cost V 0 bases and J 8 bases; bases outside gene matches: 3. CDR3 residues: CASSLGTGGRGYTF. The CDR3 nucleotides are TGCGCCAGCAGCTTGGGGACAGGGGGCCGGGGCTACACCTTC.

This chain joins TRBV7-2 and TRBJ1-6; D is ambiguous. The germline V and J ends were trimmed by 1 base and 3 bases, with 16 bases remaining between them. Germline assignment: CDR1 SGHTA and CDR2 FQGNSA. This CDR3 contains 18 residues. CDR3 amino acids: CASSLVPGNKYYNSPLHF. The CDR3 DNA reads TGTGCCAGCAGCTTAGTTCCGGGAAATAAATACTATAATTCACCCCTCCACTTT.